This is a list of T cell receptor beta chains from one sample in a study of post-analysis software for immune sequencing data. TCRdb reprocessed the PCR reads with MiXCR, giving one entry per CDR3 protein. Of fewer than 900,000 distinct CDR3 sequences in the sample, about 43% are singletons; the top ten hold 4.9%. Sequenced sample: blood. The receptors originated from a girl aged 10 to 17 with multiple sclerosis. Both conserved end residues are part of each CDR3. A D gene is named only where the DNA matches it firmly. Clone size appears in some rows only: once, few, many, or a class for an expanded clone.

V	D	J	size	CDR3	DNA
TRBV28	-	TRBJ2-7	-	CASSPPGFEQYF	TGTGCCAGCAGTCCCCCTGGCTTCGAGCAGTACTTC
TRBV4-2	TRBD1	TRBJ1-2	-	CASSQDPGTGGILNYGYTF	TGTGCCAGCAGCCAGGATCCCGGGACAGGGGGGATTCTTAACTATGGCTACACCTTC
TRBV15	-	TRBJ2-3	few	CATSRGTGQQYF	TGTGCCACCAGCAGAGGAACCGGCCAGCAGTATTTT
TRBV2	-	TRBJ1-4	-	CASRKQGAGTNEKLFF	TGTGCCAGCAGGAAACAGGGAGCCGGAACTAATGAAAAACTGTTTTTT
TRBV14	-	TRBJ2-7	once	CASSQGTSDNEQYF	TGTGCCAGCAGCCAAGGGACTTCGGACAATGAGCAGTACTTC
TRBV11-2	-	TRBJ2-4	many	CASSPGHLQYF	TGTGCCAGCAGCCCTGGACACCTCCAGTACTTC
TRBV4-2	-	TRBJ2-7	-	CASSQEPDAYEQYF	TGTGCCAGCAGCCAAGAGCCGGACGCCTACGAGCAGTACTTC
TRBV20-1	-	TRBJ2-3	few	CSAVRPSTDTQYF	TGCAGTGCCGTGCGTCCTAGCACAGATACGCAGTATTTT
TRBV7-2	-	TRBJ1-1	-	CASSLKDPTEAFF	TGTGCCAGCAGCTTAAAGGACCCCACTGAAGCTTTCTTT
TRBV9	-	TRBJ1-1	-	CASSVNPGVTEAFF	TGTGCCAGCAGCGTTAACCCCGGGGTTACTGAAGCTTTCTTT
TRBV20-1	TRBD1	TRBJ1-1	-	CSATLSDRGTEAFF	TGCAGTGCTACGTTATCTGACAGGGGGACTGAAGCTTTCTTT
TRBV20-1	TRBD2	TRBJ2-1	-	CSARRAVAGYNEQFF	TGCAGTGCTAGGCGGGCGGTAGCGGGATACAATGAGCAGTTCTTC
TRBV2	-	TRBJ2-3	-	CASSEGAGAADTQYF	TGTGCCAGCAGTGAGGGGGCGGGGGCGGCAGATACGCAGTATTTT
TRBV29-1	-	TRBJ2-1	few	CSGGTFTDEQFF	TGCAGCGGGGGGACTTTCACGGATGAGCAGTTCTTC
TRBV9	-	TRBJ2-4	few	CASSVGSSGAKNIQYF	TGTGCCAGCAGCGTAGGGTCCAGTGGGGCCAAAAACATTCAGTACTTC
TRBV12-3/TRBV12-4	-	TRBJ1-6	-	CASAKLYNSPLHF	TGTGCCAGCGCTAAACTCTATAATTCACCCCTCCACTTT
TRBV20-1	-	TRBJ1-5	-	CSARVSNNQPQHF	TGCAGTGCTAGAGTTAGCAACAATCAGCCCCAGCATTTT
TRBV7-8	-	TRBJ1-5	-	CASSFWPRGSNQPQHF	TGTGCCAGCAGCTTCTGGCCCCGAGGGAGCAATCAGCCCCAGCATTTT
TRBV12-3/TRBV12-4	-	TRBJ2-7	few	CASSFGTWYEQYF	TGTGCCAGCAGTTTCGGGACATGGTACGAGCAGTACTTC
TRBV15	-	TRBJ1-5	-	CATSRAPEGPQHF	TGTGCCACCAGCAGAGCCCCCGAGGGGCCCCAGCATTTT
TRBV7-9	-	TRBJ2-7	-	CASSLLNSPEWEQYF	TGTGCCAGCAGCCTATTGAACAGCCCGGAATGGGAGCAGTACTTC
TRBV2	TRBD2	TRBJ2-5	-	CASSAGGTQYF	TGTGCCAGCAGTGCGGGGGGGACCCAGTACTTC
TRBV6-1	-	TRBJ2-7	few	CASSPRGAEFPHEQYF	TGTGCCAGCAGTCCAAGGGGGGCCGAATTTCCACACGAGCAGTACTTC
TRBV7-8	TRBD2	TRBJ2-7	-	CASINPGTSGDYNEQYF	TGTGCCAGCATCAACCCGGGGACTAGCGGGGATTACAATGAGCAGTACTTC
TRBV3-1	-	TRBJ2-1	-	CASSQYLGAGSSYNEQFF	TGTGCCAGCAGCCAATATCTTGGCGCCGGTTCCTCCTACAATGAGCAGTTCTTC
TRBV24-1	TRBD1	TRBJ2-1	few	CATSLPTGTGNNEQFF	TGTGCCACCAGCTTACCAACCGGGACAGGCAACAATGAGCAGTTCTTC
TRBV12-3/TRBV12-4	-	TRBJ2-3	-	CASSMLDTQYF	TGTGCCAGCAGCATGCTAGATACGCAGTATTTT
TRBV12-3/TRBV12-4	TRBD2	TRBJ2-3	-	CAGSFGGALGSDTQYF	TGTGCCGGCAGTTTCGGGGGGGCTCTAGGTTCGGATACGCAGTATTTT
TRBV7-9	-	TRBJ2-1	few	CASSAGAIHTSFF	TGTGCCAGCAGCGCAGGGGCTATCCATACATCGTTCTTC
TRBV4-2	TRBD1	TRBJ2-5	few	CASSQGPGQQQETQYF	TGTGCCAGCAGCCAAGGACCGGGACAGCAACAAGAGACCCAGTACTTC
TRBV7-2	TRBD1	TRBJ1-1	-	CASSLDTGGVGTEAFF	TGTGCCAGCAGCTTAGACACAGGGGGAGTCGGCACTGAAGCTTTCTTT
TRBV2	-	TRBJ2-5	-	CASSHLASEETQYF	TGTGCCAGCAGCCACCTAGCCTCCGAAGAGACCCAGTACTTC